This TCR beta chain was observed in a study of blood T cell repertoires in COVID-19. About the study: The United States, Italy and Spain supplied acute and convalescent COVID-19 samples.

The ends were cut back, 3 bases at V and 7 bases at J, with 12 bases in the middle. The CDR3 contains 13 residues. The protocol was immunoSEQ multiplex PCR, while the TCRdb copy is restricted to in-frame clones and leaves out a portion. The top ten clones hold around 15% of a sample with 150,000 to 200,000 clones, nearly 80% of them seen once. Each participant's cohort was designated according to participant-reported clinical history. The sequence derives from a man aged 55 to 70 who had been exposed to COVID-19. Specimen: PBMCs or T cells enriched from blood (not recorded which). This rearrangement joins TRBV12-3 or TRBV12-4 to TRBJ1-2; perhaps TRBD1 as D (5 bases). As DNA, the CDR3 is TGTGCCAGCAGTTTCGCGGGGGGTCGTGGCTACACCTTC. Protein sequence: CASSFAGGRGYTF.